Reported below is one T cell receptor beta chain. PCR was performed using 60 Vbeta and 13 Jbeta primers. The assay was immunoSEQ multiplex PCR, and TCRdb's table has in-frame clones only and misses some. In the table there are nearly 80,000 clones, around 77% of which are singletons. This entry comes from a study of cytomegalovirus exposure and HLA in healthy donors. Trimming removed 4 bases at V and 0 bases at J, with 14 bases between. The CDR3 spans 15 residues. Germline V gene lookup returns CDR1 GTSNPN and CDR2 SVGIG (reference sequence). This clonotype was sampled from a woman aged 40 to 50 in good health and CMV-seropositive. The source material was PBMCs. The chain couples TRBV30 to TRBJ2-3, with a possible D match to TRBD1 (6 bases). The CDR3 sequence is CAWTAQGPSTDTQYF. CDR3 DNA sequence: TGTGCCTGGACCGCACAGGGTCCTAGCACAGATACGCAGTATTTT. Supplemented by reference TRBV30 and TRBJ2-3, the full variable domain reads SQTIHQWPATLVQPVGSPLSLECTVEGTSNPNLYWYRQAAGRGLQLLFYSVGIGQISSEVPQNLSASRPQDRQFILSSKKLLLSDSGFYLCAWTAQGPSTDTQYFGPGTRLTVL.